These 27 T cell receptor beta chains were all obtained from the same sample, sequenced in a study of identical twins. TCRdb independently ran MiXCR on the 5' RACE reads; one entry per CDR3 protein. Among more than 650,000 distinct CDR3 sequences, around 6% were seen once, and the ten largest hold roughly 1.6%. Source material: naive T cells sorted from blood. All receptors come from a young man in good health.

Many counts were recorded for this clonotype. This chain uses TRBV29-1 with TRBJ2-3; D possibly corresponds to TRBD2 (6 bases). Trimming left V 7 bases short and J 2 bases short, with 13 bases between. CDR3 length equals 13 residues. In germline, CDR1 is SQVTM, CDR2 ANQGSEA. CDR3 region: CSAGTVYTDTQYF. CDR3 bases: TGCAGCGCTGGGACTGTATACACAGATACGCAGTATTTT.

This clonotype was found many times. This chain joins TRBV20-1 and TRBJ1-1; D is uncertain. The CDR3 covers 14 residues. Germline values: CDR1 DFQATT, CDR2 SNEGSKA (reference sequence). Trimming left V 0 bases short and J 0 bases short, with 8 bases between. CDR3 in DNA: TGCAGTGCTAGAGAGCACGGTGTGAACACTGAAGCTTTCTTT. This codes for CSAREHGVNTEAFF.

The gene calls are TRBV13 and TRBJ2-7; tentatively, D is TRBD1 (5 bases). The CDR3 consists of 17 residues. Trimming removed 1 base at V and 3 bases at J, with 19 bases between. CDR1 is PRHDT, CDR2 FYEKMQ, per germline (reference sequence). The CDR3 region is CASSLERTAGRYYEQYF. As DNA, the CDR3 is TGTGCCAGCAGCTTAGAACGCACGGCAGGGCGGTACTACGAGCAGTACTTC.

This clonotype was seen repeatedly, ten times or more. CDR3 sequence: CASSPLLAGDRINEQFF. CDR3 sequence (DNA): TGTGCCAGCAGCCCCTTACTAGCGGGAGATCGTATCAATGAGCAGTTCTTC. The V and J genes are TRBV7-6 and TRBJ2-1; 11 bases map to TRBD2. The V gene's germline CDR1 is SGHVS and CDR2 FNYEAQ. The CDR3 sequence is 17 residues long. After removal of 5 bases from V and 6 bases from J, the junction contained 12 bases not matched to a gene.

This clonotype was seen a few times. The rearrangement uses TRBV4-1 and TRBJ2-2; D is uncertain. Germline lookup yields CDR1 MGHRA and CDR2 YSYEKL. This CDR3 spans 15 amino acids. Trimming cost V 1 base and J 1 base, with 7 bases left between them. The CDR3, as DNA: TGCGCCAGCAGCCAAGTGGGCAGGAACACCGGGGAGCTGTTTTTT. As protein: CASSQVGRNTGELFF.

This clonotype was observed a handful of times. The J gene is TRBJ1-1, the V gene TRBV5-1; the D gene is possibly TRBD1 (5 bases). Trimming took off 2 bases at V and 3 bases at J, with 11 bases between the two ends. The germline gives CDR1 SGHRS, CDR2 YFSETQ. The CDR3 is 14 residues long. The CDR3 spells CASSFQGDYTEAFF. CDR3 DNA sequence: TGCGCCAGCAGCTTTCAAGGGGATTACACTGAAGCTTTCTTT.

Only a few counts were recorded for this clonotype. The chain recombines TRBV4-1 with TRBJ1-1; D unresolved. V lost 6 bases and J lost 0, with 14 bases in between. This CDR3 has 15 amino acids. The germline V gene has CDR1 MGHRA and CDR2 YSYEKL. CDR3 amino acids: CASSHAVPVNTEAFF. CDR3 sequence (DNA): TGCGCCAGCAGTCACGCCGTACCGGTGAACACTGAAGCTTTCTTT.

This clonotype has at least ten counts. This chain links TRBV5-6 with TRBJ2-7; a weak D match, TRBD2 (6 bases). CDR3 length equals 16 residues. Germline CDR1 and CDR2: SGHDT and YYEEEE. The V end lost 2 bases, the J end lost 2 bases, and 17 bases lay between the germline ends. The CDR3 spells CASSLAGGRRTYEQYF. The CDR3 nucleotides read TGTGCCAGCAGCTTAGCCGGGGGTAGGAGAACCTACGAGCAGTACTTC.

The CDR3 bases are TGTGCCTGGAGTACCCCCAGAACAGGGAACTATGGCTACACCTTC. Protein product: CAWSTPRTGNYGYTF. The chain couples TRBV30 to TRBJ1-2, with D maybe TRBD1 (6 bases). Trimming removed 2 bases at V and 2 bases at J, with 15 bases between. This CDR3 contains 15 residues. Germline CDR1 GTSNPN, CDR2 SVGIG (reference sequence).

This clonotype was detected many times. This chain joins TRBV29-1 and TRBJ2-6; D assignment may be TRBD1 or TRBD2 (6 bases each). The CDR3 length is 16 residues. V gave up 6 bases and J gave up 0 bases, with 15 bases separating them. Germline V CDR1 and CDR2: SQVTM, ANQGSEA. CDR3 nucleotides: TGCAGCGTGTGGGCACCGGGGGCCTCTGGGGCCAACGTCCTGACTTTC. Its protein is CSVWAPGASGANVLTF. Looking up the rest from reference TRBV29-1 and TRBJ2-6 gives the full variable domain: SAVISQKPSRDICQRGTSLTIQCQVDSQVTMMFWYRQQPGQSLTLIATANQGSEATYESGFVIDKFPISRPNLTFSTLTVSNMSPEDSSIYLCSVWAPGASGANVLTFGAGSRLTVL.

This clonotype occurred many times. The germline gene is not matched at one end of the junction; a read error may be the cause. This chain connects TRBV29-1 to TRBJ2-1; D is uncertain. The germline V gene has CDR1 SQVTM and CDR2 ANQGSEA. This CDR3 is 12 amino acids long. In nucleotides, the CDR3 is TGCAGCGTAGAAGGACGGCCGAGGGAGCAGTTCTTC. Translated: CSVEGRPREQFF.

This clonotype was seen at least ten times. The J gene is TRBJ1-1, the V gene TRBV12-3 or TRBV12-4, with D tentatively TRBD1 (6 bases). CDR3 length: 16 residues. With 6 bases removed from V and 5 bases from J, the gap between germline ends came to 22 bases. The CDR3 sequence is CASSSGTQTGRTEAFF. In DNA form, the CDR3 reads TGTGCCAGCAGCTCCGGGACACAAACCGGACGGACTGAAGCTTTCTTT.

This clonotype was found many times. The chain employs TRBV24-1 and TRBJ1-5, with 8 bases matching TRBD1. CDR1 and CDR2 (germline): KGHDR, SFDVKD. V was clipped by 2 bases and J by 4 bases; unmatched bases: 6. The CDR3 is 16 residues long. The CDR3, as DNA: TGTGCCACCAGTGATTCGGGGACAGGCGGGAATCAGCCCCAGCATTTT. It codes for CATSDSGTGGNQPQHF.

This clonotype was counted at least ten times. The chain has TRBV5-1 and TRBJ2-1; TRBD2 agrees at 7 bases. CDR1 and CDR2 (germline): SGHRS, YFSETQ. The CDR3 has 13 residues. V trimming: 1 base; J trimming: 9 bases; junction bases outside the gene matches: 4. CDR3 protein: CASSLISGGEQFF. The CDR3 region has the DNA TGCGCCAGCAGCTTGATCTCGGGGGGTGAGCAGTTCTTC.

This clonotype was observed a few times. The V call is TRBV24-1, the J call TRBJ2-3; 11 positions match TRBD2. Germline assignment: CDR1 KGHDR and CDR2 SFDVKD. V lost 6 bases and J lost 5; bases outside the gene matches: 3. The CDR3 has 14 amino acids. In nucleotides, the CDR3 is TGTGCCACCAGTCTAGCGGGAGGTGTAGATACGCAGTATTTT. The encoded protein is CATSLAGGVDTQYF.

The table lists this clonotype with many counts. V usage is TRBV7-2 and J usage is TRBJ2-3; 10 bases agree with TRBD2. This CDR3 comprises 17 residues. The V and J ends lost 0 bases and 0 bases, in that order; junction bases with no gene match: 3. The germline V gene encodes CDR1 SGHTA and CDR2 FQGNSA. In nucleotides, the CDR3 is TGTGCCAGCAGCTTAGCGGGGACTAGCGCTAGCACAGATACGCAGTATTTT. Translation gives CASSLAGTSASTDTQYF. The full variable domain, its missing parts supplied by reference TRBV7-2 and TRBJ2-3, is GAGVSQSPSNKVTEKGKDVELRCDPISGHTALYWYRQSLGQGLEFLIYFQGNSAPDKSGLPSDRFSAERTGGSVSTLTIQRTQQEDSAVYLCASSLAGTSASTDTQYFGPGTRLTVL.

This clonotype has only a few counts. The rearrangement joins TRBV11-2 to TRBJ2-1; D may correspond to TRBD1 or TRBD2 (5 bases each). The germline V and J ends were trimmed by 2 bases and 9 bases, with 14 bases remaining between them. Germline V gives CDR1 SGHAT, CDR2 FQNNGV. CDR3 length equals 14 residues. CDR3: CASSLRGEGVEQFF. In nucleotides, the CDR3 is TGTGCCAGCAGCTTAAGGGGCGAGGGAGTTGAGCAGTTCTTC.

The chain carries TRBV19 and TRBJ1-3; perhaps TRBD1 as D (6 bases). The CDR3 runs 16 residues. Trimming took 3 bases from V and 0 from J, leaving 12 bases between them. CDR1 is LNHDA and CDR2 is SQIVND in the germline V gene (reference sequence). The CDR3 coding sequence is TGTGCCAGTAGTATCGCGACAGGAAGCTCTGGAAACACCATATATTTT. This gives the protein CASSIATGSSGNTIYF. Full variable domain (remainder filled in from reference TRBV19 and TRBJ1-3): DGGITQSPKYLFRKEGQNVTLSCEQNLNHDAMYWYRQDPGQGLRLIYYSQIVNDFQKGDIAEGYSVSREKKESFPLTVTSAQKNPTAFYLCASSIATGSSGNTIYFGEGSWLTVV.

This clonotype has only a few counts. V gene TRBV11-2 combines with J gene TRBJ1-1; tentatively, D is TRBD1 (6 bases). Trimming removed 5 bases at V and 3 bases at J, with 13 bases between. The CDR3 has 14 residues. Germline lookup yields CDR1 SGHAT and CDR2 FQNNGV. CDR3 bases: TGTGCCAGCAGCCTCCAAACAGGGTACACTGAAGCTTTCTTT. Residues: CASSLQTGYTEAFF.

This clonotype came up a few times. The J gene is TRBJ2-7, the V gene TRBV13; no firm D call. Germline V lookup: CDR1 PRHDT, CDR2 FYEKMQ (reference sequence). With 0 bases removed from V and 0 bases from J, the gap between germline ends came to 9 bases. CDR3 length: 15 amino acids. CDR3 nucleotide sequence: TGTGCCAGCAGCTTAGGTGTGCACGCCTCCTACGAGCAGTACGTC. The encoded protein is CASSLGVHASYEQYV.

V usage is TRBV30 and J usage is TRBJ2-2; D gene ambiguous. Germline assignment: CDR1 GTSNPN and CDR2 SVGIG (reference sequence). The CDR3 sequence is 13 residues long. Trimming left V 2 bases short and J 6 bases short, with 10 bases between. DNA of the CDR3: TGTGCCTGGAGTCTCATCGAGCCCGGGGAGCTGTTTTTT. Translation gives CAWSLIEPGELFF.

This clonotype was detected ten times or more. The chain is built from TRBV24-1 and TRBJ2-2, with 7 bases matching TRBD2. V lost 7 bases to trimming and J lost 6 bases; unmatched junction nucleotides: 13. CDR1 and CDR2 from the germline V gene are KGHDR and SFDVKD. The CDR3 extends over 16 amino acids. DNA of the CDR3: TGTGCCACCAGGGGAGGGCCGGGCGCCGGCGCCGGGGAGCTGTTTTTT. It yields the protein CATRGGPGAGAGELFF.

Ten or more counts support this clonotype. The V call is TRBV6-1, the J call TRBJ1-5; TRBD1 matches 10 bases. Unmatched junction bases numbered 3, after V lost 5 bases and J lost 2 bases. The CDR3 totals 15 residues. CDR1 and CDR2 from the germline V gene are MNHNS and SASEGT. The CDR3: CASSLGTGGNQPQHF. The CDR3 DNA reads as TGTGCCAGCAGTTTAGGGACAGGGGGCAATCAGCCCCAGCATTTT.

This chain connects TRBV20-1 to TRBJ2-1; 8 bases line up with TRBD2. V lost 3 bases, J lost 7 bases, and 8 bases stayed unmatched. The V gene's germline CDR1 is DFQATT and CDR2 SNEGSKA (reference sequence). The CDR3 is 14 residues long. The CDR3 protein is CSARQGTSRNEQFF. In DNA, the CDR3 is TGCAGTGCTAGGCAAGGGACTAGTCGAAATGAGCAGTTCTTC.

At least ten counts were recorded for this clonotype. The chain joins TRBV5-1 to TRBJ2-7, with TRBD2 matching over 9 bases. Germline loops: CDR1 SGHRS, CDR2 YFSETQ. The CDR3 has 12 residues. V shed 5 bases, J shed 7 bases, and the junction held 4 bases outside the gene matches. CDR3 DNA sequence: TGCGCCAGCAGTGGACTAGCGCCGGAGCAGTACGTC. Translating it yields CASSGLAPEQYV.

The chain is built from TRBV29-1 and TRBJ2-5; D ambiguous. CDR3 size: 13 residues. Germline CDR1 reads SQVTM; CDR2 reads ANQGSEA. V was cut by 6 bases and J by 5 bases, with 16 bases left in between. The CDR3 coding sequence is TGCAGCGTATCCGGGCCCCATGGGGAGACCCAGTACTTC. Amino acids: CSVSGPHGETQYF.

The chain joins TRBV7-3 to TRBJ2-2; the match to TRBD2 covers 10 bases. The V gene's germline CDR1 is SGHTA and CDR2 FQGTGA. This CDR3 comprises 16 residues. The ends lost 2 bases at V and 5 bases at J; junction bases unmatched: 5. The CDR3 coding sequence is TGTGCCAGCAGCTTAGGAGCGGGAGGGCCGACCGGGGAGCTGTTTTTT. As protein: CASSLGAGGPTGELFF.